These T cell receptor beta chains were read from a single sample in a study of blood T cell repertoires in COVID-19. Measured with immunoSEQ multiplex PCR; TCRdb has only the in-frame clones, and not every one. The sample lists around 300,000 clones; approximately 88% were seen once. Sequencing was done on a sample of peripheral blood. The receptors here all came from a man between 18 and 35 years old with active or convalescent COVID-19. The CDR3 runs from the conserved cysteine through the conserved F or W. The D gene is left open where the match is weak. Expanded clones are given a class, and other clones once, few, many or no size at all.

D gene	V gene	J gene	clone size	CDR3 protein	CDR3 DNA
.	TRBV6-2/TRBV6-3	TRBJ1-2	.	CASSYQTGDRYTF	TGTGCCAGCAGTTACCAGACGGGAGACCGCTACACCTTC
.	TRBV4-3	TRBJ2-2	.	CASSHQQGRTGELFF	TGCGCCAGCAGCCATCAGCAGGGTCGGACCGGGGAGCTGTTTTTT
TRBD1	TRBV9	TRBJ2-7	.	CASSYGQGPYEQYF	TGTGCCAGCAGTTACGGACAGGGACCCTACGAGCAGTACTTC
TRBD1	TRBV5-4	TRBJ2-5	.	CASSPPGDRAETQYF	TGTGCCAGCAGCCCCCCGGGGGACAGGGCTGAGACCCAGTACTTC
.	TRBV20-1	TRBJ2-7	.	CSASRRGFGSYEQYF	TGCAGTGCTAGTCGAAGGGGGTTCGGCTCCTACGAGCAGTACTTC
TRBD2	TRBV19	TRBJ2-1	.	CASSLLAGGLSEQFF	TGTGCCAGTAGTTTACTAGCGGGGGGGCTCTCCGAGCAGTTCTTC
.	TRBV3-1/TRBV3-2	TRBJ1-5	.	CASSQAGHRGQPQHF	TGTGCCAGCAGCCAAGCGGGACACCGAGGGCAGCCCCAGCATTTT
TRBD1	TRBV6-5	TRBJ1-4	.	CATGATGGGEKLFF	TGTGCCACCGGGGCCACAGGGGGCGGTGAAAAACTGTTTTTT
TRBD2	TRBV2	TRBJ2-5	.	CASSWTSGGGETQYF	TGTGCCAGCAGTTGGACTAGCGGGGGCGGGGAGACCCAGTACTTC
.	TRBV6-5	TRBJ2-5	.	CASSYAGIERETQYF	TGTGCCAGCAGTTACGCGGGGATTGAGCGGGAGACCCAGTACTTC
TRBD1	TRBV24-1	TRBJ2-3	.	CATSVPSGTGADTQYF	TGTGCCACCAGTGTTCCTTCTGGGACAGGGGCAGATACGCAGTATTTT
.	TRBV7-9	TRBJ1-1	.	CASSEDRAGAFF	TGTGCCAGCAGCGAAGACAGAGCAGGAGCTTTCTTT
TRBD2	TRBV9	TRBJ2-3	.	CASNLRGGDSTSTDTQYF	TGTGCCAGCAACCTCCGCGGGGGGGATTCCACTAGCACAGATACGCAGTATTTT
.	TRBV10-3	TRBJ1-3	.	CAITGAANTIYF	TGTGCCATCACAGGGGCCGCCAACACCATATATTTT
.	TRBV10-3	TRBJ1-3	.	CAISESGGHSGNTIYF	TGTGCCATCAGTGAGTCTGGCGGACACTCTGGAAACACCATATATTTT
TRBD1	TRBV12-5	TRBJ1-5	.	CASALGQTGNNQPQHF	TGTGCTAGTGCCTTGGGCCAGACAGGGAATAATCAGCCCCAGCATTTT
TRBD1	TRBV7-9	TRBJ2-7	.	CASSWGQGSHEQYF	TGTGCCAGCAGCTGGGGACAGGGGTCCCACGAGCAGTACTTC
.	TRBV10-1	TRBJ2-7	.	CASSAGTSYEQYF	TGCGCCAGCAGTGCCGGTACCTCCTACGAGCAGTACTTC
TRBD1	TRBV13	TRBJ1-4	.	CASSRGTGGDEKLFF	TGTGCCAGCAGCCGCGGGACAGGGGGAGATGAAAAACTGTTTTTT
.	TRBV7-2	TRBJ1-3	.	CASSSSRASGNTIYF	TGTGCCAGCAGCTCCTCCAGGGCTTCGGGAAACACCATATATTTT
TRBD2	TRBV5-1	TRBJ2-1	.	CASSFSGGAGYNEQFF	TGCGCCAGCAGCTTCAGCGGGGGGGCTGGCTACAATGAGCAGTTCTTC
.	TRBV2	TRBJ2-2	few	CASSIQGIGNTGELFF	TGTGCCAGCAGTATCCAGGGGATTGGGAACACCGGGGAGCTGTTTTTT
.	TRBV6-2/TRBV6-3	TRBJ1-1	.	CASSYGRATEAFF	TGTGCCAGCAGTTATGGCAGGGCAACTGAAGCTTTCTTT
.	TRBV18	TRBJ1-1	.	CASSPESGGGTEAFF	TGTGCCAGCTCACCGGAGTCAGGCGGAGGCACTGAAGCTTTCTTT
.	TRBV15	TRBJ2-5	.	CATSSHRLSGETQYF	TGTGCCACCAGCAGCCACCGACTTAGCGGAGAGACCCAGTACTTC
.	TRBV7-9	TRBJ1-1	.	CASRTLRRNTEAFF	TGTGCCAGCAGGACCCTGCGGAGAAACACTGAAGCTTTCTTT
.	TRBV10-3	TRBJ1-5	.	CAISEGGNQPQHF	TGTGCCATCAGTGAAGGGGGCAATCAGCCCCAGCATTTT
TRBD1	TRBV19	TRBJ1-5	.	CASSMNRGENSNQPQHF	TGTGCCAGTAGTATGAACAGGGGGGAGAATAGCAATCAGCCCCAGCATTTT
TRBD2	TRBV30	TRBJ2-1	.	CAWSVRETSGVNEQFF	TGTGCCTGGAGTGTACGTGAGACTAGCGGGGTCAATGAGCAGTTCTTC
TRBD1	TRBV6-5	TRBJ2-7	.	CASRPGGSYEQYF	TGTGCCAGCAGGCCAGGGGGCTCCTACGAGCAGTACTTC
TRBD1	TRBV5-5	TRBJ1-2	once	CASSSGTAGYTF	TGTGCCAGCAGCTCGGGGACAGCTGGCTACACCTTC
TRBD2	TRBV6-4	TRBJ2-1	.	CASRGLPNNEQFF	TGTGCCAGCCGGGGACTACCAAACAATGAGCAGTTCTTC
TRBD2	TRBV6-2/TRBV6-3	TRBJ2-5	few	CASSFTGGPGETQYF	TGTGCCAGCAGTTTTACGGGGGGGCCGGGAGAGACCCAGTACTTC
TRBD1	TRBV5-6	TRBJ1-1	.	CASSYGQGNTEAFF	TGTGCCAGCAGCTACGGACAGGGGAACACTGAAGCTTTCTTT
TRBD2	TRBV4-2	TRBJ2-5	.	CASSQDLGLAGRETQYF	TGTGCCAGCAGCCAAGACCTGGGACTAGCGGGGCGGGAGACCCAGTACTTC
.	TRBV27	TRBJ2-5	few	CASSLSAEAKTQYF	TGTGCCAGCAGTTTATCGGCGGAGGCCAAGACCCAGTACTTC
.	TRBV11-2	TRBJ2-5	.	CASSLDTGQGPQETQYF	TGTGCCAGCAGCTTAGATACGGGTCAGGGGCCTCAAGAGACCCAGTACTTC